The 17 T cell receptor beta chains in this list originate from one sample, sequenced in a study of shared clonotypes between healthy human individuals. Repertoires were generated with immunoSEQ multiplex PCR, while TCRdb's copy carries only in-frame clones and drops some. The sample contains a few hundred thousand clones, approximately 71% of which appear only once. The sequencing input was PBMCs. These receptors all stem from a woman aged 40 to 50 in good health. Some clones in this sample may be carry-over from other donors' samples.

This clone appeared many times. The V gene is TRBV6-4, the J gene TRBJ2-1; TRBD2 aligns across 10 bases. Germline CDR1 MRHNA, CDR2 SNTAGT. Trimming cost V 0 bases and J 4 bases; bases outside gene matches: 0. CDR3 length equals 15 residues. CDR3 nucleotide sequence: TGTGCCAGCAGTGACTCGACTAGCGGGTACAATGAGCAGTTCTTC. The encoded protein is CASSDSTSGYNEQFF.

The chain couples TRBV5-1 to TRBJ2-7; TRBD2 matches at 9 bases. This CDR3 is 14 amino acids long. Trimming cost V 0 bases and J 3 bases; bases outside gene matches: 1. Germline CDR1 reads SGHRS; CDR2 reads YFSETQ. Here the CDR3 DNA reads TGCGCCAGCAGCTTGGGTAGCGGGGGCTACGAGCAGTACTTC. Amino acid sequence: CASSLGSGGYEQYF. Complete variable domain (other parts from reference TRBV5-1 and TRBJ2-7): KAGVTQTPRYLIKTRGQQVTLSCSPISGHRSVSWYQQTPGQGLQFLFEYFSETQRNKGNFPGRFSGRQFSNSRSEMNVSTLELGDSALYLCASSLGSGGYEQYFGPGTRLTVT.

The CDR3 sequence: CASSLDRGQNTEAFF. The CDR3, as DNA: TGTGCCAGCAGCCTGGACAGGGGGCAGAACACTGAAGCTTTCTTT. V gene TRBV7-6 combines with J gene TRBJ1-1, with TRBD1 matching over 11 bases. This CDR3 has 15 residues. The V and J ends lost 5 bases and 1 base, in that order; junction bases with no gene match: 3. In germline, CDR1 is SGHVS, CDR2 FNYEAQ.

V and J are TRBV2 and TRBJ2-7; D not resolved. The germline V gene has CDR1 SNHLY and CDR2 FYNNEI. CDR3 size: 9 residues. The V and J ends lost 8 bases and 3 bases respectively, with 2 bases between them. The CDR3 here is CASGYEQYF. Written as DNA, the CDR3 is TGTGCCAGCGGCTACGAGCAGTACTTC.

As for this clone: The sample carries other DNA sequences with the same CDR3. V is TRBV5-1 and J is TRBJ1-3; D is ambiguous. In germline, CDR1 is SGHRS, CDR2 YFSETQ. Trimming shortened V by 0 bases and J by 0 bases, and 4 bases separated the two germline ends. The CDR3 is 14 residues long. CDR3 coding DNA: TGCGCCAGCAGCTTGGATTACTCTGGAAACACCATATATTTT. Its protein product is CASSLDYSGNTIYF. Full variable domain (missing parts from reference TRBV5-1 and TRBJ1-3): KAGVTQTPRYLIKTRGQQVTLSCSPISGHRSVSWYQQTPGQGLQFLFEYFSETQRNKGNFPGRFSGRQFSNSRSEMNVSTLELGDSALYLCASSLDYSGNTIYFGEGSWLTVV.

This clone was picked up a small number of times. The chain recombines TRBV20-1 with TRBJ1-2, with D possibly being TRBD1 (5 bases). In germline, CDR1 is DFQATT, CDR2 SNEGSKA (reference sequence). V lost 3 bases and J lost 5, with 7 bases in between. The CDR3 covers 11 residues. CDR3 DNA sequence: TGCAGTGCTAGCGACAGTTATGGCTACACCTTC. This sequence encodes CSASDSYGYTF.

The chain links TRBV14 to TRBJ2-5; D not certain. Germline V lookup: CDR1 SGHDN, CDR2 FVKESK. The CDR3 has 13 amino acids. Trimming took 0 bases from V and 9 from J, leaving 11 bases between them. The CDR3 spells CASSQDYRLSQYF. DNA of the CDR3: TGTGCCAGCAGCCAAGATTACCGGCTATCCCAGTACTTC.

This clone was picked up one time. The genes are TRBV5-6 and TRBJ1-5, with unresolved D. Trimming shortened V by 1 base and J by 2 bases, and 7 bases separated the two germline ends. This CDR3 is 14 amino acids long. Germline values: CDR1 SGHDT, CDR2 YYEEEE. The CDR3 DNA is TGTGCCAGCAGCTTGCAGGCAGGCAATCAGCCCCAGCATTTT. Its translation: CASSLQAGNQPQHF.

The chain uses TRBV10-2 and TRBJ2-7, with no clear D. Trimming pared 4 bases from V and 6 bases from J, leaving 10 bases between. The CDR3 consists of 12 residues. CDR1 and CDR2 (germline): WSHSY, SAAADI. The CDR3 nucleotides read TGCGCCAGCAGTGGGCCGGTCGCCGAGCAGTACTTC. It yields the protein CASSGPVAEQYF.

The rearrangement joins TRBV2 to TRBJ2-5; 8 bases are shared with TRBD1. With V trimmed by 7 bases and J by 7 bases, 8 bases remained unmatched. The length of the CDR3 is 13 residues. CDR1 and CDR2 from the germline V gene are SNHLY and FYNNEI. The CDR3 nucleotides read TGTGCCAGCACCGAGAGGGGGACAGGGACCCAGTACTTC. Translated: CASTERGTGTQYF. Variable domain in full (rest from reference TRBV2 and TRBJ2-5): EPEVTQTPSHQVTQMGQEVILRCVPISNHLYFYWYRQILGQKVEFLVSFYNNEISEKSEIFDDQFSVERPDGSNFTLKIRSTKLEDSAMYFCASTERGTGTQYFGPGTRLLVL.

The rearrangement uses TRBV30 and TRBJ1-2; 8 bases match TRBD1. Germline trimming cut 3 bases from V and 5 bases from J; bases unmatched to any gene: 17. This CDR3 is built from 17 residues. CDR1 and CDR2 from the germline V gene are GTSNPN and SVGIG (reference sequence). The CDR3 reads CAWRSGPGGITSYGYTF. The DNA of the CDR3 is TGTGCCTGGAGGTCAGGGCCAGGGGGCATTACTAGTTATGGCTACACCTTC.

In the case of this clone: Other DNA variants within this sample encode the same CDR3. The chain joins TRBV29-1 to TRBJ2-7; 11 bases fit TRBD2. Germline CDR1 reads SQVTM; CDR2 reads ANQGSEA. V lost 3 bases to trimming and J lost 1 base; unmatched junction nucleotides: 2. This CDR3 is 14 amino acids long. CDR3 amino acids: CSVDLAGGSYEQYF. The CDR3 nucleotides are TGCAGCGTTGACCTAGCGGGAGGTTCCTACGAGCAGTACTTC.

This clone was seen only a few times. The CDR3 DNA follows: TGTGCCAGCAGCCTGACAGGTCGGAATCAGCCCCAGCATTTT. This translates into CASSLTGRNQPQHF. The chain combines TRBV16 with TRBJ1-5; weak D call: TRBD1 (6 bases). CDR3 length: 14 residues. The ends were cut back, 4 bases at V and 4 bases at J, with 11 bases in the middle. Per the germline V gene, CDR1 is KGHSY and CDR2 is FQNENV.

The V and J genes are TRBV5-4 and TRBJ2-1; TRBD2 matches at 7 bases. The CDR3 length is 16 residues. Per the germline V gene, CDR1 is SGHNT and CDR2 is YYREEE (reference sequence). Trimming took 0 bases from V and 2 from J; bases not matched to a gene: 5. CDR3 amino acids: CASSLGGRGTYNEQFF. The CDR3 DNA reads as TGTGCCAGCAGCTTGGGCGGGAGAGGAACCTACAATGAGCAGTTCTTC. The full variable domain, completed using reference TRBV5-4 and TRBJ2-1, is ETGVTQSPTHLIKTRGQQVTLRCSSQSGHNTVSWYQQALGQGPQFIFQYYREEENGRGNFPPRFSGLQFPNYSSELNVNALELDDSALYLCASSLGGRGTYNEQFFGPGTRLTVL.

This clone showed up many times. The chain employs TRBV7-2 and TRBJ2-1, with TRBD2 identical over 9 bases. V shed 1 base and J 10 bases; nucleotides not matched to a gene: 11. This CDR3 spans 16 amino acids. Per germline, CDR1 SGHTA and CDR2 FQGNSA. CDR3 in amino acids: CASSLVASGTWAEQFF. Here the CDR3 DNA reads TGTGCCAGCAGCTTAGTGGCTAGCGGGACCTGGGCGGAGCAGTTCTTC.

V gene TRBV2 combines with J gene TRBJ1-5, with D unclear. The CDR3 extends over 13 amino acids. Per the germline V gene, CDR1 is SNHLY and CDR2 is FYNNEI. Trimming removed 5 bases at V and 1 base at J, with 6 bases between. The CDR3 DNA reads TGTGCCAGCAGTATAGAGAGCAATCAGCCCCAGCATTTT. It specifies CASSIESNQPQHF.

This chain joins TRBV5-8 and TRBJ2-3, with 14 bases identical to TRBD2. The germline V gene encodes CDR1 SGHTS and CDR2 YDEGEE. The CDR3 is 16 residues long. Trimming cost V 4 bases and J 4 bases; bases outside gene matches: 5. DNA of the CDR3: TGTGCCAGCAGCAAAGGGACTAGCGGGAGTTCAGATACGCAGTATTTT. As protein: CASSKGTSGSSDTQYF.